A selection of T cell receptor beta chains follows, all from one sample in a study of T cell clonotyping in hematopoietic cell transplantation. Measured with immunoSEQ multiplex PCR; TCRdb has only the in-frame clones, and not every one. This table holds 1,500 to 2,500 clones, 79% found once. Source: peripheral blood mononuclear cells, taken 30 days after allogeneic stem cell transplant. These TCRs come from a male patient aged 45-59 years who had an allogeneic stem cell transplant from an unrelated donor, so the T cells may come from the graft donor. Some clones in this sample may be carry-over from other donors' samples. Each CDR3 is given with its conserved first and last residue. D genes are given only for firm matches. Clone size appears in some rows only: once, few, many, or a class for an expanded clone.

J gene: TRBJ2-7; V gene: TRBV4-1; D gene: TRBD1; clone size: .; CDR3 protein: CASSLRTGSSYEQYF; CDR3 DNA: TGCGCCAGCAGCCTGCGGACAGGGAGCTCCTACGAGCAGTACTTC
J gene: TRBJ2-2; V gene: TRBV4-1; D gene: TRBD2; clone size: few; CDR3 protein: CASSQELAGAGELFF; CDR3 DNA: TGCGCCAGCAGCCAAGAACTAGCGGGGGCCGGGGAGCTGTTTTTT
J gene: TRBJ1-5; V gene: TRBV10-3; D gene: .; clone size: .; CDR3 protein: CAISESLGSQPQHF; CDR3 DNA: TGTGCCATCAGTGAGTCCCTGGGAAGTCAGCCCCAGCATTTT
J gene: TRBJ1-5; V gene: TRBV6-1; D gene: TRBD1; clone size: .; CDR3 protein: CASTRTGAGQPQHF; CDR3 DNA: TGTGCCAGCACTCGGACAGGGGCGGGTCAGCCCCAGCATTTT
J gene: TRBJ2-2; V gene: TRBV28; D gene: TRBD1; clone size: few; CDR3 protein: CAARQGLNTGELFF; CDR3 DNA: TGTGCCGCCAGACAGGGATTAAACACCGGGGAGCTGTTTTTT
J gene: TRBJ2-7; V gene: TRBV5-1; D gene: TRBD2; clone size: .; CDR3 protein: CASSLGGLGLASYEQYF; CDR3 DNA: TGCGCCAGCAGCTTGGGGGGGCTTGGACTAGCTTCCTACGAGCAGTACTTC
J gene: TRBJ2-2; V gene: TRBV19; D gene: .; clone size: .; CDR3 protein: CAGRPRANTGELFF; CDR3 DNA: TGTGCCGGCCGGCCTCGAGCGAACACCGGGGAGCTGTTTTTT
J gene: TRBJ2-7; V gene: TRBV10-1; D gene: .; clone size: .; CDR3 protein: CASSWSGSSYEQYF; CDR3 DNA: TGCGCCAGCAGTTGGAGCGGAAGCTCCTACGAGCAGTACTTC
J gene: TRBJ1-4; V gene: TRBV5-4; D gene: .; clone size: .; CDR3 protein: CASSPGQPTTNEKLFF; CDR3 DNA: TGTGCCAGCAGCCCTGGACAGCCTACAACTAATGAAAAACTGTTTTTT
J gene: TRBJ2-1; V gene: TRBV7-2; D gene: .; clone size: .; CDR3 protein: CASSARTGNEQFF; CDR3 DNA: TGTGCCAGCAGCGCCCGTACAGGGAATGAGCAGTTCTTC
J gene: TRBJ2-1; V gene: TRBV5-1; D gene: .; clone size: .; CDR3 protein: CASSFDSEDNEQFF; CDR3 DNA: TGCGCCAGCAGCTTTGATAGCGAAGACAATGAGCAGTTCTTC
J gene: TRBJ2-5; V gene: TRBV30; D gene: TRBD2; clone size: .; CDR3 protein: CAWTLAGGPKTQYF; CDR3 DNA: TGTGCCTGGACACTAGCGGGAGGGCCGAAGACCCAGTACTTC
J gene: TRBJ2-3; V gene: TRBV5-1; D gene: TRBD2; clone size: .; CDR3 protein: CASSVASGGSTDTQYF; CDR3 DNA: TGCGCCAGCAGCGTGGCTAGCGGGGGAAGCACAGATACGCAGTATTTT
J gene: TRBJ1-5; V gene: TRBV30; D gene: .; clone size: .; CDR3 protein: CAWSLGVGDQPQHF; CDR3 DNA: TGTGCCTGGAGTCTCGGGGTGGGGGATCAGCCCCAGCATTTT
J gene: TRBJ2-7; V gene: TRBV10-2; D gene: .; clone size: .; CDR3 protein: CASSDSSLSSEQYF; CDR3 DNA: TGCGCCAGCAGTGATTCCAGCTTATCATCCGAGCAGTACTTC
J gene: TRBJ2-3; V gene: TRBV5-4; D gene: .; clone size: .; CDR3 protein: CASSPSRQDAGDTQYF; CDR3 DNA: TGTGCCAGCAGCCCCTCTCGACAGGACGCGGGAGATACGCAGTATTTT
J gene: TRBJ2-3; V gene: TRBV25-1; D gene: TRBD2; clone size: .; CDR3 protein: CASELAGSTDTQYF; CDR3 DNA: TGTGCCAGCGAGCTAGCGGGGAGCACAGATACGCAGTATTTT
J gene: TRBJ2-1; V gene: TRBV6-1; D gene: .; clone size: .; CDR3 protein: CASSDGTVDLGEQFF; CDR3 DNA: TGTGCCAGCAGTGACGGGACGGTTGATCTGGGAGAGCAGTTCTTC
J gene: TRBJ1-4; V gene: TRBV5-1; D gene: TRBD1; clone size: .; CDR3 protein: CASSRRGQGGISEKLFF; CDR3 DNA: TGCGCCAGCAGCCGGAGGGGACAGGGGGGAATAAGTGAAAAACTGTTTTTT
J gene: TRBJ2-2; V gene: TRBV5-1; D gene: .; clone size: .; CDR3 protein: CASSSGSTGELFF; CDR3 DNA: TGCGCCAGCAGCTCCGGCAGCACCGGGGAGCTGTTTTTT
J gene: TRBJ1-3; V gene: TRBV4-1; D gene: TRBD1; clone size: .; CDR3 protein: CASSRQLQGDGNTIYF; CDR3 DNA: TGCGCCAGCAGCCGCCAGCTACAGGGGGACGGAAACACCATATATTTT
J gene: TRBJ2-2; V gene: TRBV28; D gene: .; clone size: .; CDR3 protein: CASSLSSGDTGELFF; CDR3 DNA: TGTGCCAGCAGTTTATCCTCCGGAGACACCGGGGAGCTGTTTTTT
J gene: TRBJ1-2; V gene: TRBV19; D gene: TRBD1; clone size: .; CDR3 protein: CASSVKQGNYGYTF; CDR3 DNA: TGTGCCAGTAGTGTCAAACAGGGGAACTATGGCTACACCTTC
J gene: TRBJ1-1; V gene: TRBV19; D gene: .; clone size: .; CDR3 protein: CASSIALAGQWYTEAFF; CDR3 DNA: TGTGCCAGTAGTATAGCCCTTGCAGGGCAGTGGTACACTGAAGCTTTCTTT
J gene: TRBJ1-1; V gene: TRBV2; D gene: .; clone size: .; CDR3 protein: CASSSALMNTEAFF; CDR3 DNA: TGTGCCAGCAGCTCAGCGTTAATGAACACTGAAGCTTTCTTT
J gene: TRBJ2-3; V gene: TRBV2; D gene: .; clone size: .; CDR3 protein: CASSPAGFSSTDTQYF; CDR3 DNA: TGTGCCAGCAGCCCCGCGGGGTTCTCTAGCACAGATACGCAGTATTTT
J gene: TRBJ2-7; V gene: TRBV29-1; D gene: .; clone size: .; CDR3 protein: CSVYVVPYEQYF; CDR3 DNA: TGCAGCGTGTACGTCGTTCCCTACGAGCAGTACTTC
J gene: TRBJ2-3; V gene: TRBV7-2; D gene: .; clone size: .; CDR3 protein: CASSRENYQTDTQYF; CDR3 DNA: TGTGCCAGCAGTAGAGAAAACTACCAGACAGATACGCAGTATTTT
J gene: TRBJ1-1; V gene: TRBV27; D gene: .; clone size: few; CDR3 protein: CASSLVVDTEAFF; CDR3 DNA: TGTGCCAGCAGTTTAGTGGTGGATACTGAAGCTTTCTTT
J gene: TRBJ1-1; V gene: TRBV7-2; D gene: .; clone size: .; CDR3 protein: CASSLVPLQVNTEAFF; CDR3 DNA: TGTGCCAGCAGCTTAGTCCCCTTACAGGTGAACACTGAAGCTTTCTTT
J gene: TRBJ2-1; V gene: TRBV2; D gene: .; clone size: .; CDR3 protein: CASSPGVSYNEQFF; CDR3 DNA: TGTGCCAGCAGTCCAGGAGTCTCCTACAATGAGCAGTTCTTC
J gene: TRBJ1-5; V gene: TRBV6-6; D gene: .; clone size: once; CDR3 protein: CASRTGSNQPQHF; CDR3 DNA: TGTGCCAGCCGAACGGGGAGCAATCAGCCCCAGCATTTT
J gene: TRBJ2-3; V gene: TRBV6-5; D gene: TRBD2; clone size: .; CDR3 protein: CASSILAGGTDTQYF; CDR3 DNA: TGTGCCAGCAGCATACTAGCGGGAGGCACAGATACGCAGTATTTT
J gene: TRBJ1-6; V gene: TRBV5-1; D gene: .; clone size: .; CDR3 protein: CASSSLGNSPLHF; CDR3 DNA: TGCGCCAGCAGCTCCTTGGGGAATTCACCCCTCCACTTT
J gene: TRBJ2-7; V gene: TRBV28; D gene: .; clone size: .; CDR3 protein: CASSGGTKSSYEQYF; CDR3 DNA: TGTGCCAGCAGTGGTGGGACCAAGAGCTCCTACGAGCAGTACTTC
J gene: TRBJ2-3; V gene: TRBV7-2; D gene: TRBD2; clone size: .; CDR3 protein: CASSLVSGVPDTQYF; CDR3 DNA: TGTGCCAGCAGCTTAGTCAGCGGGGTCCCAGATACGCAGTATTTT
J gene: TRBJ2-7; V gene: TRBV14; D gene: .; clone size: .; CDR3 protein: CASSQGGPYEQYF; CDR3 DNA: TGTGCCAGCAGCCAAGGGGGACCCTACGAGCAGTACTTC
J gene: TRBJ2-7; V gene: TRBV29-1; D gene: .; clone size: .; CDR3 protein: CSVRGGVSYEQYF; CDR3 DNA: TGCAGCGTTAGGGGGGGAGTCTCCTACGAGCAGTACTTC
J gene: TRBJ2-7; V gene: TRBV28; D gene: .; clone size: .; CDR3 protein: CASSSAIGWAGDEQYF; CDR3 DNA: TGTGCCAGCAGTTCCGCCATCGGATGGGCTGGGGACGAGCAGTACTTC
J gene: TRBJ1-1; V gene: TRBV19; D gene: .; clone size: .; CDR3 protein: CASSMTTYTEAFF; CDR3 DNA: TGTGCCAGTAGTATGACGACGTACACTGAAGCTTTCTTT
J gene: TRBJ1-2; V gene: TRBV7-9; D gene: .; clone size: .; CDR3 protein: CASSLIGPYGYTF; CDR3 DNA: TGTGCCAGCAGCCTAATCGGACCCTATGGCTACACCTTC
J gene: TRBJ1-2; V gene: TRBV2; D gene: .; clone size: once; CDR3 protein: CASSLSLGGGGYTF; CDR3 DNA: TGTGCCAGCAGTCTTTCCCTAGGGGGGGGAGGCTACACCTTC
J gene: TRBJ2-5; V gene: TRBV2; D gene: .; clone size: .; CDR3 protein: CASSEKETQYF; CDR3 DNA: TGTGCCAGCAGTGAAAAGGAGACCCAGTACTTC
J gene: TRBJ2-1; V gene: TRBV4-1; D gene: TRBD2; clone size: .; CDR3 protein: CASSQRAGGYYEQFF; CDR3 DNA: TGCGCCAGCAGCCAGCGAGCGGGGGGTTATTATGAGCAGTTCTTC